The 8 T cell receptor beta chains listed next were all sequenced from one sample in a study of neoadjuvant anti-PD-1 for oral cavity cancer. The table came from immunoSEQ multiplex PCR; TCRdb's copy has only in-frame clones and leaves some out. The sample comprises some 7,000 clones, about two thirds of which are singletons, and approximately 2.6% rests with the top ten. The sample in question was PBMCs, obtained before nivolumab (anti-PD-1) treatment. The receptors were sampled from a person aged 35-80 years with oral cavity squamous cell carcinoma.

The genes are TRBV4-2 and TRBJ2-5; 13 positions match TRBD2. The CDR3 consists of 18 residues. V was pared by 2 bases and J by 4 bases, with 10 bases of the junction left unmatched. Germline CDR1 and CDR2: LGHNA and YNFKEQ. CDR3 amino acids: CASSQRGTSGVWGETQYF. The CDR3 nucleotides read TGTGCCAGCAGCCAACGGGGGACTAGCGGGGTTTGGGGAGAGACCCAGTACTTC.

The chain recombines TRBV19 with TRBJ1-1, with TRBD1 as a possible D gene (6 bases). CDR3 length equals 14 residues. V lost 5 bases to trimming and J lost 4 bases, with 14 bases between them. The germline CDR1 and CDR2 sequences are LNHDA and SQIVND (reference sequence). CDR3 protein: CASSRLGALTEAFF. The DNA for the CDR3 is TGTGCCAGTAGTCGTCTGGGGGCGCTCACTGAAGCTTTCTTT.

This chain connects TRBV6-5 to TRBJ2-3; TRBD2 matches at 10 bases. With V trimmed by 0 bases and J by 3 bases, 3 bases remained unmatched. The CDR3 is 16 amino acids. The germline V gene encodes CDR1 MNHEY and CDR2 SVGAGI. In nucleotides, the CDR3 is TGTGCCAGCAGTTACTCGAGCGGGGGGGCTACAGATACGCAGTATTTT. Translated, it gives CASSYSSGGATDTQYF.

The V gene is TRBV7-7, the J gene TRBJ1-1, with D unresolved. Germline V gives CDR1 SSHAT, CDR2 FNYEAQ (reference sequence). Trimming cost V 1 base and J 4 bases, with 7 bases left between them. The CDR3 has 13 residues. CDR3 protein: CASSLEEGTEAFF. In nucleotides, the CDR3 is TGTGCCAGCAGCTTAGAGGAGGGCACTGAAGCTTTCTTT.

The J gene is TRBJ2-3, the V gene TRBV7-2, with 7 bases aligning to TRBD2. Germline V lookup: CDR1 SGHTA, CDR2 FQGNSA. This CDR3 has 13 amino acids. With V trimmed by 10 bases and J by 13 bases, 17 bases remained unmatched. DNA of the CDR3: TGTGCCACCGGGACTATTGCGGGGGAACTTAAGTATTTT. This codes for CATGTIAGELKYF.

CDR3 protein: CSATPTGTSTDTQYF. The DNA for the CDR3 is TGCAGCGCAACACCGACAGGAACTAGCACAGATACGCAGTATTTT. The chain joins TRBV29-1 to TRBJ2-3; tentatively, D is TRBD1 (6 bases). The CDR3 extends over 15 amino acids. Trimming removed 7 bases at V and 0 bases at J, with 17 bases between. The germline V gene has CDR1 SQVTM and CDR2 ANQGSEA.

This chain links TRBV19 with TRBJ1-2; possibly TRBD1 for D (5 bases). The CDR3 sequence is 15 residues long. Deletions cut 3 bases from V and 3 bases from J, with 14 bases between. The germline V gene encodes CDR1 LNHDA and CDR2 SQIVND (reference sequence). The CDR3 region has the DNA TGTGCCAGTAGTATGAGGGGCAGGCCAGACTATGGCTACACCTTC. Its protein product is CASSMRGRPDYGYTF.

The genes are TRBV5-8 and TRBJ2-5, with D hard to call. This CDR3 is built from 10 residues. Trimming pared 7 bases from V and 5 bases from J, leaving 6 bases between. Per germline, CDR1 SGHTS and CDR2 YDEGEE. CDR3 sequence: CASARETQYF. DNA of the CDR3: TGTGCCAGCGCCCGGGAGACCCAGTACTTC.